The clone carrying this TCR beta chain was counted many times. V lost 5 bases, J lost 4 bases, and 8 bases lay in between. The CDR3 is 12 amino acids. Germline V lookup: CDR1 SGHTA, CDR2 FQGNSA. Full-length variable regions came from constant-region reverse primers plus semi-nested Nested Universal Primer A PCR. TCRdb called the 5' RACE reads again in MiXCR, with one record for every CDR3 protein. The table includes nearly 40,000 distinct CDR3 sequences, about 19% detected once. The TCR originated in a female donor with breast cancer. The rearrangement joins TRBV7-2 to TRBJ1-2, with D uncertain. The sample consisted of naive CD4+ T cells sorted from a lymph node. Described subset: naive CD4+ T cells, CD4+CD45RA+CD25-. CDR3 sequence: CASSIDAYGYTF. The CDR3 nucleotides are TGTGCCAGCAGCATTGATGCCTATGGCTACACCTTC.